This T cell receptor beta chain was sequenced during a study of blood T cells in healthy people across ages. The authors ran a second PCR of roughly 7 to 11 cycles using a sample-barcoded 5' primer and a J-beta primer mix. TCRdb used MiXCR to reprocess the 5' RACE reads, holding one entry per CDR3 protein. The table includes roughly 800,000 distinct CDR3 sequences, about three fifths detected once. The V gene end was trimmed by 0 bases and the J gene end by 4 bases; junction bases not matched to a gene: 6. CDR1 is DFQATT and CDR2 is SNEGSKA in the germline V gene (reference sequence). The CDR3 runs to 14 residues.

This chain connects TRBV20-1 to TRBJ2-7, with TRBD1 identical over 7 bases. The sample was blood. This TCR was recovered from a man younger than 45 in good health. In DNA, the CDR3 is TGCAGTGCTAGAGATCCGAAGGGGGCTTACGAGCAGTACTTC. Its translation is CSARDPKGAYEQYF.